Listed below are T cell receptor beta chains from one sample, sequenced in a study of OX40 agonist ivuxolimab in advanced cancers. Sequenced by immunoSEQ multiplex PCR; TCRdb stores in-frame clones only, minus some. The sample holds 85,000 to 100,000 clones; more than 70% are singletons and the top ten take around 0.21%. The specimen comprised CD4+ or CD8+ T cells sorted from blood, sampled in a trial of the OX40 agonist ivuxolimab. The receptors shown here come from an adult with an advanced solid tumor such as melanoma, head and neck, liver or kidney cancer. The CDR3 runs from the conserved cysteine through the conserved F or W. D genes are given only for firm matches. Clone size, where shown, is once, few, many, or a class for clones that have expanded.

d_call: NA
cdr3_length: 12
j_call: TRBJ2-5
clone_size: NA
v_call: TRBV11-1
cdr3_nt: TGTGCCAGCAGCTTAAATCAAGAGACCCAGTACTTC
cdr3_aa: CASSLNQETQYF

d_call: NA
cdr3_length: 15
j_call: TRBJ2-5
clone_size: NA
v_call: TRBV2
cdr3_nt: TGTGCCAGCAGCCTCTCCTGGCAGTCTACAGAGACCCAGTACTTC
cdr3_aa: CASSLSWQSTETQYF

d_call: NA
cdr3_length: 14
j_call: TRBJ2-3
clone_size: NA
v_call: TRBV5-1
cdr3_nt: TGCGCCAGCAGCTTAGATGGAAACACAGATACGCAGTATTTT
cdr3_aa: CASSLDGNTDTQYF

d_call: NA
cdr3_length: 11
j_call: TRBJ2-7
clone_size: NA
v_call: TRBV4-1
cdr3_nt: TGCGCCAGCAGCAGGGGGTACGAGCAGTACTTC
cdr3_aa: CASSRGYEQYF

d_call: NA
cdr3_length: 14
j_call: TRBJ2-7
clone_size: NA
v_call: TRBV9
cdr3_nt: TGTGCCAGCAGCGTCCGGGACACAGCCTACGAGCAGTACTTC
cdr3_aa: CASSVRDTAYEQYF

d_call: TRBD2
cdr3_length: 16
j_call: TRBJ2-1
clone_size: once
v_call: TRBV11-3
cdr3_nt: TGTGCCAGCAGCTCGACTAGCGGGAGGGGGGCCAATGAGCAGTTCTTC
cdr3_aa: CASSSTSGRGANEQFF

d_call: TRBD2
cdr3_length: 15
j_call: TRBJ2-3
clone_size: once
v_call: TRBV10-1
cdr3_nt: TGCGCCAGCAGAACTAGCGGAAATTTCACAGATACGCAGTATTTT
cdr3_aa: CASRTSGNFTDTQYF

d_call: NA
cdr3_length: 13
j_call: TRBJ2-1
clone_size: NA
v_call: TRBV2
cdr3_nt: TGTGCCAGCAGTGTCGGGCGGAACAATGAGCAGTTCTTC
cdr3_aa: CASSVGRNNEQFF

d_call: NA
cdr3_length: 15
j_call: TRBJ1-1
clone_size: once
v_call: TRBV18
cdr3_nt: TGTGCCAGCTCACCGAATCAGGGGTTGGACACTGAAGCTTTCTTT
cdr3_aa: CASSPNQGLDTEAFF

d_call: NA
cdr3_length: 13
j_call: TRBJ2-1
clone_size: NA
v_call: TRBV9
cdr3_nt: TGTGCCAGCAGCGTAAGAGGGGTCGATGAGCAGTTCTTC
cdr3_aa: CASSVRGVDEQFF

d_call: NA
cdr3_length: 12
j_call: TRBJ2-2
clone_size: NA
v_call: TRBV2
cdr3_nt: TGTGCCAGCAGATACCACGCCGGGGAGCTGTTTTTT
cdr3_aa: CASRYHAGELFF

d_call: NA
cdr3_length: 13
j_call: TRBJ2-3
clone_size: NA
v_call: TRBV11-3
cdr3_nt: TGTGCCAGCGCCCAGACAGTCACAGATACGCAGTATTTT
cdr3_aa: CASAQTVTDTQYF

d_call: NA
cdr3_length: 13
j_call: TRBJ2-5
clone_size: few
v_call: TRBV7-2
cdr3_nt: TGTGCCAGCAGCTTAGCGAGTGGCGAGACCCAGTACTTC
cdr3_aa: CASSLASGETQYF

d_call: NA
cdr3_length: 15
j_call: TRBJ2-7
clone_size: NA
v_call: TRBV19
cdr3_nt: TGTGCCAGTAGCCCCGGACAATCCCCAACCTACGAGCAGTACTTC
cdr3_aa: CASSPGQSPTYEQYF

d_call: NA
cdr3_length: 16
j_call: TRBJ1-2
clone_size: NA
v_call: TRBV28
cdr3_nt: TGTGCCAGCAGTTTATTTGATGAACTGATATTCTATGGCTACACCTTC
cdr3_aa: CASSLFDELIFYGYTF

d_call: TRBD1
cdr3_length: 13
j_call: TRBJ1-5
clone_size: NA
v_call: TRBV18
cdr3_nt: TGTGCCAGCACAGGGACAGCCAATCAGCCCCAGCATTTT
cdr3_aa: CASTGTANQPQHF

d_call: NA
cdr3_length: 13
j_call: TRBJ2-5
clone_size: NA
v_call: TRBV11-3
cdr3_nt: TGTGCCAGCAGCGCCGACCAGGGGGAGACCCAGTACTTC
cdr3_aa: CASSADQGETQYF

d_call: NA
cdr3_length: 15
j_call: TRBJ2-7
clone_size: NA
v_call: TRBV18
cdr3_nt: TGTGCCAGCTCACCAGTTTGGGACACCTCCTACGAGCAGTACTTC
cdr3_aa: CASSPVWDTSYEQYF

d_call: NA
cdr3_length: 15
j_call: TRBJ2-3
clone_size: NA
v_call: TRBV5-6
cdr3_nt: TGTGCCAGCAGCTTGGAGGTGGGGGGTTTAGGTACGCAGTATTTT
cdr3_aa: CASSLEVGGLGTQYF

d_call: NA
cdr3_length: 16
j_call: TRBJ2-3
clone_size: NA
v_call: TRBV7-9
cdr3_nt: TGTGCCAGCAGCGCTGAGGATAGGCCCAGCACAGATACGCAGTATTTT
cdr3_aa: CASSAEDRPSTDTQYF

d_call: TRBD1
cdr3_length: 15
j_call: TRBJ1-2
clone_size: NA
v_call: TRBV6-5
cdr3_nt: TGTGCCAGCAGACGATCTTACAGGGGGAACTATGGCTACACCTTC
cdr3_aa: CASRRSYRGNYGYTF

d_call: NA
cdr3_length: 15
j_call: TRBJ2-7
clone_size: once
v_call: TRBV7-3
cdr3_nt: TGTGCCAGCAGCTTAAGTGGACAGCGTGGCGACGAGCAGTACTTC
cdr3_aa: CASSLSGQRGDEQYF

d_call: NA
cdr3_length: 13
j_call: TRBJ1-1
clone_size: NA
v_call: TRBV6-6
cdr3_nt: TGTGCCAGCAGTTTGATAACAGGGCCTGACGCTTTCTTT
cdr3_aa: CASSLITGPDAFF

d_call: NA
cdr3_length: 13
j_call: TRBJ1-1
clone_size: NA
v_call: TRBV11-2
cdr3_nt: TGTGCCAGCAGCCTACAGGTGAACACTGAAGCTTTCTTT
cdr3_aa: CASSLQVNTEAFF

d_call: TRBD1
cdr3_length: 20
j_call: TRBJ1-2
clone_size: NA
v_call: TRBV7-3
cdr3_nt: TGTGCCAGCAGCTCCAGCCCTGGGGGACAGTGGGCTCCTTTGAACTATGGCTACACCTTC
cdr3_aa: CASSSSPGGQWAPLNYGYTF